This T cell receptor (beta chain) was observed in a study of blood T cell repertoires in COVID-19 (dated by TCRdb to 2020 to 2022). Background on the whole study: Samples covering the acute and convalescent phases of COVID-19 were provided by collaborators in the United States, Italy and Spain. The material from the prospective study consisted of cDNA or gDNA derived from T cells, B-cell-depleted T cells, or PBMCs. Deeply sampled blood TCRbeta repertoires from subjects exposed to, actively infected with, or recovered from COVID-19 were included in the dataset. The repertoires were released in a freely available public database intended as a resource for research on the immune response to SARS-CoV-2. The samples were drawn from the first 160 participants of the ongoing ImmuneRACE study and from 1,254 subjects provided by 6 global collaborators. Nearly every sample came with metadata listing a de-identified subject ID, COVID-19 status, age in years and sex. Where available, HLA class I and class II types were obtained from metadata supplied by the sample provider rather than from assay-based typing.

The germline V gene encodes CDR1 MDHEN and CDR2 SYDVKM. Taken from cysteine to phenylalanine, the CDR3 has 15 residues. Only CDR3 DNA remains: 45 bases, in frame from the first base. Trimming removed 6 bases from V and 6 bases from J; the gene matches leave 9 bases unexplained. TCRbeta CDR3 regions were amplified from genomic DNA by means of the immunoSEQ Assay, a bias-controlled multiplex PCR. In the original analysis: The number of nucleated cells in each sample was estimated by amplification of reference gene primers within the assay. To quantify the absolute abundance of each unique TCRbeta CDR3 rearrangement, sequence reads were collapsed and filtered. For each sample, productive Simpson clonality was calculated as the square root of Simpson's diversity index over productive rearrangements. The source is immuneACCESS, and TCRdb retained only in-frame sequences with V and J called. Part of the clones is not carried over; for the studies checked, unresolved V genes explain less than half of this, and the remainder is unexplained. Clone size and the V and J calls come from that table; the DNA yielded D and trimming. The sample table lists over 65,000 clones, roughly 80% of them with a count of one. Of the sample, around 11% falls within the top ten clones.

Whole blood was collected in K2EDTA tubes by collaborating institutions according to the institutions' own protocols. For TCRbeta analysis, collaborator samples were shipped as frozen whole blood, as isolated PBMCs, or as DNA extracted from either sample type. The study at large found these results: How much clinical and demographic metadata was included differed by source and by participant, and the metadata was provided uncurated.

Of note for this clone: Its antigen has not been determined. One base away there is no much larger clone; base qualities are not given.

The origin of this receptor is a woman in her thirties or forties with active or convalescent COVID-19. Recombination joined TRBV28 with TRBJ2-3; the junction holds 10 bases that match TRBD2. Sample: peripheral blood. The encoded CDR3 is CASRTSGPHSDTQYF. The nucleotide sequence reads TGTGCCAGCAGGACTAGCGGGCCTCATTCGGATACGCAGTATTTT.